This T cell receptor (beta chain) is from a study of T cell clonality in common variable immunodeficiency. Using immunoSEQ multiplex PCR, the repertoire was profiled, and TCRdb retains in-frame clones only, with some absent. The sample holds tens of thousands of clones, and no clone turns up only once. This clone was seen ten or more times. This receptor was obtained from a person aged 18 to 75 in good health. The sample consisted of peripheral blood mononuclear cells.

CDR3 DNA, as far as it was read: TGTGCCAGCAGTGAAGGGGACACAGATACG. It encodes CASSEGDTDT. The full-length CDR3 reads as CASSEGDTDTQYF. V and J are TRBV6-4 and TRBJ2-3, with TRBD1 as a possible D gene (5 bases). The CDR3 end lies 3 residues beyond the end of the read and is filled in from the germline J gene. This CDR3 region has 13 residues. V lost 3 bases, J lost 2 bases, and 6 bases lay in between. In germline, CDR1 is MRHNA, CDR2 SNTAGT.